The 8 T cell receptor beta chains below all came from one sample that was sequenced in a study of T cells in Graves' hyperthyroidism and ophthalmopathy (dated by TCRdb to the late 2010s). Library method: multiplex PCR. TCRdb shows the sequencer as Illumina HiSeq 2000. The TCR beta CDR3 regions were amplified from the RNA transcripts. The first round of RT-PCR for the TCR CDR3 was performed with the HTBI primer set and the Qiagen OneStep RT-PCR kit. Clones were called with MiXCR by TCRdb after fastp trimmed the public reads at Q25, and only in-frame beta chains were retained. One record per CDR3 amino acid sequence lists the most common genes and DNA. This sample lists 500,000 to 750,000 distinct CDR3 sequences; approximately 14% were detected once. The top ten hold roughly 7.7% of the sample. The sample was blood. Receptors were obtained from a woman aged 18-29 years with Graves' ophthalmopathy.

This clonotype was recorded many times. The chain employs TRBV6-5 and TRBJ1-4; weak D call: TRBD1 (5 bases). The CDR3 has 16 amino acids. The V end was cut by 2 bases, the J end by 7 bases, with 17 bases between. CDR1 and CDR2 (germline): MNHEY, SVGAGI. CDR3 protein: CASSYRGIPDFEKLFF. The CDR3, as DNA: TGTGCCAGCAGTTACCGGGGGATACCGGATTTTGAAAAACTGTTTTTT.

This clonotype has at least ten counts. The chain recombines TRBV11-2 with TRBJ2-2; 8 nucleotides align to TRBD2. This CDR3 has 14 residues. CDR1 and CDR2 from the germline V gene are SGHAT and FQNNGV. V shed 5 bases and J 8 bases; nucleotides not matched to a gene: 7. The CDR3 DNA follows: TGTGCCAGCAGCCTTAGGGTAGCGGGAGGGGAGCTGTTTTTT. This codes for CASSLRVAGGELFF.

This clonotype was picked up many times. A read error may be the cause here, since a much bigger clone is one base away. The chain links TRBV28 to TRBJ2-7; 11 bases fit TRBD1. From germline, CDR1 is MDHEN and CDR2 SYDVKM. The length of the CDR3 is 14 residues. Trimming took 3 bases from V and 8 from J; bases not matched to a gene: 6. CDR3 loop: CASSFGQGAYKQYF. CDR3 sequence (DNA): TGTGCCAGCAGTTTCGGACAGGGGGCGTACAAGCAGTACTTC.

Of note for this clonotype: This may come from a read error, since a much larger clone is one base off. The genes are TRBV28 and TRBJ2-7, with D possibly TRBD1 on 5 matching bases. The CDR3 is 16 residues long. The germline CDR1 and CDR2 sequences are MDHEN and SYDVKM. The CDR3 reads CASSPLHRLPFYGQYF. The CDR3 DNA reads TGTGCCAGCAGTCCCTTACACAGGCTTCCTTTCTACGGGCAGTACTTC.

About this clonotype itself: This may be a read error, as it is one base from a much larger clone. V gene TRBV6-5 combines with J gene TRBJ2-1; no clear D. Germline CDR1 is MNHEY and CDR2 is SVGAGI. Trimming pared 3 bases from V and 12 bases from J, leaving 15 bases between. There are 13 residues in the CDR3. The CDR3 here is CASSYLQIKGQFF. CDR3 bases: TGTGCCAGCAGTTATTTACAGATAAAAGGGCAGTTCTTC.

This clonotype was seen more than once but under ten times. The rearrangement uses TRBV9 and TRBJ2-5; possibly TRBD1 for D (6 bases). This CDR3 region has 15 residues. Germline values: CDR1 SGDLS, CDR2 YYNGEE. Deletions cut 2 bases from V and 3 bases from J, with 14 bases between. The CDR3 spells CASSVASDREETQYF. The CDR3 DNA reads as TGTGCCAGCAGCGTCGCATCGGACAGAGAAGAGACCCAGTACTTC.

This clonotype was counted many times. The CDR3 ends on some other residue instead of the conserved phenylalanine or tryptophan, so this is likely a read error. The chain employs TRBV7-9 and TRBJ1-1; 7 bases map to TRBD1. This CDR3 is built from 14 residues. The germline V gene encodes CDR1 SEHNR and CDR2 FQNEAQ (reference sequence). The trim removed 4 bases at V and 1 base at J, leaving 3 bases unmatched. The chain's CDR3 is CASSSQGGNTEAFL. As DNA, the CDR3 is TGTGCCAGCAGCTCGCAGGGGGGGAACACTGAAGCTTTCCTT.

There are many counts of this clonotype. This sequence joins TRBV2 and TRBJ1-5; no firm D call. CDR1 SNHLY and CDR2 FYNNEI come from the germline V gene. Trimming cost V 2 bases and J 0 bases, with 11 bases left between them. The CDR3 has 16 residues. The DNA for the CDR3 is TGTGCCAGCAGTGAAACGGGCAGTAATAGCAATCAGCCCCAGCATTTT. Translating it yields CASSETGSNSNQPQHF.